The clone carrying this TCR beta chain was recorded at least ten times. Its antigen is still unknown. These data are taken from a study of regulatory T cells in long-lasting Graves disease. The wider study: Positive TSH receptor antibodies alongside over 5 years of antithyroid drugs were what marked Graves' disease as persistent.

To make TCR beta libraries, researchers used iRepertoire HTBI primers and Arm-PCR of CDR3 regions. TCRdb re-analysed the multiplex PCR reads in MiXCR, keeping a single row per CDR3 protein. This sample has about 430,000 distinct CDR3 sequences, with 20% to 25% found just once. Points from the study as a whole: Persistent disease exhibited a predilection for TRBV28, TRBJ1-2 and TRBJ2-5. Patients whose Graves' disease persisted exhibited lower TCR diversity than those newly diagnosed.

This sample's time point: persistent/refractory GD, antithyroid drugs over 5 years with positive TRAb. With RNA extracted from PBMCs as input, the TCR library was made. Patients were from an endocrinology department in Xi'an, China. The CDR3 covers 13 residues. V was clipped by 0 bases and J by 7 bases, with 12 bases between them. Germline values: CDR1 SQVTM, CDR2 ANQGSEA. The sequence was obtained from a female donor with Graves disease. The rearrangement joins TRBV29-1 to TRBJ1-2, with D possibly TRBD1 on 6 matching bases. The material was peripheral blood mononuclear cells (PBMCs), obtained when the disease was refractory, from a patient treated with antithyroid drugs. CDR3 nucleotides: TGCAGCGTTGAAGACGACAGGTCCGGTGGCTACACCTTC. The encoded protein is CSVEDDRSGGYTF.